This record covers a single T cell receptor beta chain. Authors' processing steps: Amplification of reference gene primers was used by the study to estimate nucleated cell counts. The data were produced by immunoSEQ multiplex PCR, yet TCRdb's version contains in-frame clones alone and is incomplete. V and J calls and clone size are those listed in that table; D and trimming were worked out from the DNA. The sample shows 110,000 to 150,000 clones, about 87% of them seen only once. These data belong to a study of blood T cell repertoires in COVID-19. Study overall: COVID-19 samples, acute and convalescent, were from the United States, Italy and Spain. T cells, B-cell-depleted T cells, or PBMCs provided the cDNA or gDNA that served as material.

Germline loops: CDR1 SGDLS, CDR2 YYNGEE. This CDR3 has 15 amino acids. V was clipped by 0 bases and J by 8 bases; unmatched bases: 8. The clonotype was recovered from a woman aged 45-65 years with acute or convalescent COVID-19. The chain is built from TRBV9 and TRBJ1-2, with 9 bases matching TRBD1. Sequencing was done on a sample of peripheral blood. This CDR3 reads CASSVDPGQGYGYTF. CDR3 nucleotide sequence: TGTGCCAGCAGCGTAGACCCGGGACAGGGTTACGGCTACACCTTC. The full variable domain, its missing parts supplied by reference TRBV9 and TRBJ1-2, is DSGVTQTPKHLITATGQRVTLRCSPRSGDLSVYWYQQSLDQGLQFLIQYYNGEERAKGNILERFSAQQFPDLHSELNLSSLELGDSALYFCASSVDPGQGYGYTFGSGTRLTVV.